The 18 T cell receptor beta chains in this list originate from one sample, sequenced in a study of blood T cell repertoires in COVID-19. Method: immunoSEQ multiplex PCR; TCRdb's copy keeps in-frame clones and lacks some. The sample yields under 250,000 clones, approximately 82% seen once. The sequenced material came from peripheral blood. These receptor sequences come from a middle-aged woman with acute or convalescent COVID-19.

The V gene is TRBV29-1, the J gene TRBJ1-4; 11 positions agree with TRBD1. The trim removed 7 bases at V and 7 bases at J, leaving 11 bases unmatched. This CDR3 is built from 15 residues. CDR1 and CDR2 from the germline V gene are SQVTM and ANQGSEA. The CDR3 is CSASPEGTGGEKLFF. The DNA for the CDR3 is TGCAGCGCCTCCCCTGAGGGGACAGGGGGTGAAAAACTGTTTTTT.

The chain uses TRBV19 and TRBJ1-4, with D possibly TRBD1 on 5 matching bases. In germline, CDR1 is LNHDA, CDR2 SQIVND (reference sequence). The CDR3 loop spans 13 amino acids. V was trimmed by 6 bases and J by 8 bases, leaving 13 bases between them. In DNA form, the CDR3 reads TGTGCCAGTAGAAGTAGGGGCACCGAAAAACTGTTTTTT. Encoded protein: CASRSRGTEKLFF.

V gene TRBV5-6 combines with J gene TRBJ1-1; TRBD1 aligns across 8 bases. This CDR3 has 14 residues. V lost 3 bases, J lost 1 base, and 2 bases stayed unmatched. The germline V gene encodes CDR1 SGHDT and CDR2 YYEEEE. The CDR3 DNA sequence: TGTGCCAGCAGCTGGGGGACAGGGAACACTGAAGCTTTCTTT. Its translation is CASSWGTGNTEAFF.

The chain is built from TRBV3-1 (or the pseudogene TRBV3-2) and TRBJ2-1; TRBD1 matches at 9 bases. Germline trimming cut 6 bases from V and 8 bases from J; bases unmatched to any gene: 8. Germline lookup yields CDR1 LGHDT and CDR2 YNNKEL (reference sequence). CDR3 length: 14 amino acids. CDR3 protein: CASRYTDRGHEQFF. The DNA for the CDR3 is TGTGCCAGCAGGTACACGGACAGGGGTCATGAGCAGTTCTTC.

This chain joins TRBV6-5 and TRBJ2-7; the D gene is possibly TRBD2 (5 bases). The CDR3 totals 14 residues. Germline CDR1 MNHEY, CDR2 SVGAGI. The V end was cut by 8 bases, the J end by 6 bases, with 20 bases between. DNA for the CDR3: TGTGCCAGCGAATTAAGCGGCCAAGGAGGCGAGCAGTACTTC. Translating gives CASELSGQGGEQYF.

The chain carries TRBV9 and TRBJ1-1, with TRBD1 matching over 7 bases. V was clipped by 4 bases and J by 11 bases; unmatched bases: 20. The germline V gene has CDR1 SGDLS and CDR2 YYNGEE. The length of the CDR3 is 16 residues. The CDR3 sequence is CASSPRTAIQGTEAFF. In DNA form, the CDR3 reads TGTGCCAGCAGCCCCCGTACTGCGATACAGGGGACGGAGGCTTTCTTT.

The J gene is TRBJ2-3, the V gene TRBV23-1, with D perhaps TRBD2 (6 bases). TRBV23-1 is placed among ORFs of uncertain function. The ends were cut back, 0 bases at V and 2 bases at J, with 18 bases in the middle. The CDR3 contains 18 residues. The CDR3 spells CASSQSARRDPFTDTQYF. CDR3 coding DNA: TGCGCCAGCAGTCAATCGGCGAGGAGGGACCCATTCACAGATACGCAGTATTTT.

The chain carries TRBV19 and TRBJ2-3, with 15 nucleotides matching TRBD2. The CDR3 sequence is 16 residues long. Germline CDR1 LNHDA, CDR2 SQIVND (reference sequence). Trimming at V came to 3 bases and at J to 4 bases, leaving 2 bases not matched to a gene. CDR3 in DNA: TGTGCCAGTAGTATGGGACTAGCGGGAGGCTCAGATACGCAGTATTTT. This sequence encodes CASSMGLAGGSDTQYF.

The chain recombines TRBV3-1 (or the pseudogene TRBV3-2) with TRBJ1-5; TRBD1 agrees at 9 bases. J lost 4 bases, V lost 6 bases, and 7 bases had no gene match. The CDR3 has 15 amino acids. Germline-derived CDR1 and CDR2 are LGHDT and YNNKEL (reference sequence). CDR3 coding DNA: TGTGCCAGCAGTGTCGGACAGGGGCGGAATCAGCCCCAGCATTTT. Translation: CASSVGQGRNQPQHF.

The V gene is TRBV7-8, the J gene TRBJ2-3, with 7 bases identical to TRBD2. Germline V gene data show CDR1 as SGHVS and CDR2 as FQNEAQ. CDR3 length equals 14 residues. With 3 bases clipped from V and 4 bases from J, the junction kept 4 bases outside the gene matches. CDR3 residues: CASSFGGSADTQYF. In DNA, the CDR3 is TGTGCCAGCAGCTTCGGGGGGAGTGCAGATACGCAGTATTTT.

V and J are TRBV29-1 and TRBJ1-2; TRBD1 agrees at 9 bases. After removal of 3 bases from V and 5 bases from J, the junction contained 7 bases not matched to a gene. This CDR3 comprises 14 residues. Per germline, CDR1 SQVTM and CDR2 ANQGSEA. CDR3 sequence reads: CSVETTGGGYGYTF. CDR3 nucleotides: TGCAGCGTTGAGACCACAGGGGGCGGGTATGGCTACACCTTC.

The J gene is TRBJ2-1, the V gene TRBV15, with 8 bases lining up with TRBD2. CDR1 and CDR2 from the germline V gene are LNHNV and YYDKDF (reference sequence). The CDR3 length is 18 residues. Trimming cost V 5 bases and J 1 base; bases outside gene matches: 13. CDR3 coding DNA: TGTGCCACCAGCGGCCGACCCTTACTAGCGGTTTCCTACAATGAGCAGTTCTTC. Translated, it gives CATSGRPLLAVSYNEQFF.

The CDR3 DNA is TGTGCCAGCAGCCGAGTATACAGGGGGCGCGGGACCGGGGAGCTGTTTTTT. This encodes CASSRVYRGRGTGELFF. The rearrangement links TRBV6-6 to TRBJ2-2; 9 bases line up with TRBD1. The V segment lost 6 bases and the J segment 5 bases; nucleotides outside the gene matches: 13. Germline-derived CDR1 and CDR2 are MNHNY and SVGAGI (reference sequence). This CDR3 contains 17 residues.

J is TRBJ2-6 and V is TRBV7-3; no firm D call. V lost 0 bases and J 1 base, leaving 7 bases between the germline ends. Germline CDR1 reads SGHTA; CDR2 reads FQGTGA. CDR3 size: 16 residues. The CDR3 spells CASSLTGTSGANVLTF. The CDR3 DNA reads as TGTGCCAGCAGCTTAACGGGCACTTCTGGGGCCAACGTCCTGACTTTC.

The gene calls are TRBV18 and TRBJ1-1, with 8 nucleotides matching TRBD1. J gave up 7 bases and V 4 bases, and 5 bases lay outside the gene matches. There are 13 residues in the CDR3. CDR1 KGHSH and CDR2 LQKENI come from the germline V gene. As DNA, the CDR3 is TGTGCCAGCTCACTCAACGGACAGGGTGAAGCTTTCTTT. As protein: CASSLNGQGEAFF. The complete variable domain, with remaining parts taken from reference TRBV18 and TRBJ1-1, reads NAGVMQNPRHLVRRRGQEARLRCSPMKGHSHVYWYRQLPEEGLKFMVYLQKENIIDESGMPKERFSAEFPKEGPSILRIQQVVRGDSAAYFCASSLNGQGEAFFGQGTRLTVV.

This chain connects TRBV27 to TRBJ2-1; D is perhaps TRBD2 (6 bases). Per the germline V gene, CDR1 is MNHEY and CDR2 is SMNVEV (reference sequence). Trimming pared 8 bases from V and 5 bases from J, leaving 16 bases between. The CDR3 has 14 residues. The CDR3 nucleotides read TGTGCCAGCTCACGACTAGTACCTAACAATGAGCAGTTCTTC. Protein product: CASSRLVPNNEQFF.

CDR3 loop: CASSLSGGTSIDEQFF. DNA of the CDR3: TGTGCCAGCAGCCTAAGCGGCGGGACTAGTATCGATGAGCAGTTCTTC. The chain employs TRBV3-1 (or the pseudogene TRBV3-2) and TRBJ2-1; 8 bases line up with TRBD2. Germline loops: CDR1 LGHDT, CDR2 YNNKEL (reference sequence). J gave up 8 bases and V 4 bases, and 13 bases lay outside the gene matches. This CDR3 is 16 amino acids long.

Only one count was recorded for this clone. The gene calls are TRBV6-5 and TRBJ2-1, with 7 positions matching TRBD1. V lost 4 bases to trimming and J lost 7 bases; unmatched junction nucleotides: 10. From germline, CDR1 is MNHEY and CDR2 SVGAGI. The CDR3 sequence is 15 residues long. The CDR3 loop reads CASSSPPTGKNEQFF. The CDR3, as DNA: TGTGCCAGCAGTTCCCCCCCGACAGGGAAAAATGAGCAGTTCTTC.